Presented here are 26 T cell receptor beta chains from one specimen sequenced in a study of blood T cell repertoires in COVID-19. The repertoire was sequenced with immunoSEQ multiplex PCR; TCRdb's copy has only in-frame clones and lacks some. Among about 42,000 clones listed, around 90% were seen once. What was sequenced was peripheral blood. The receptors derive from a human donor in a cohort sampled during active COVID-19.

As DNA, the CDR3 is TGTGCCAGCAAAGCCGAGGCACTCAATCAGCCCCAGCATTTT. Its protein is CASKAEALNQPQHF. The chain has TRBV2 and TRBJ1-5, with D unclear. The CDR3 has 14 amino acids. Trimming stripped 7 bases from V and 3 bases from J, with 13 bases between. The germline V gene has CDR1 SNHLY and CDR2 FYNNEI. The entire variable domain, with the rest obtained from reference TRBV2 and TRBJ1-5, is as follows: EPEVTQTPSHQVTQMGQEVILRCVPISNHLYFYWYRQILGQKVEFLVSFYNNEISEKSEIFDDQFSVERPDGSNFTLKIRSTKLEDSAMYFCASKAEALNQPQHFGDGTRLSIL.

The chain links TRBV3-1 (or the pseudogene TRBV3-2) to TRBJ1-3, with TRBD1 identical over 8 bases. This CDR3 has 18 amino acids. V lost 4 bases, J lost 0 bases, and 11 bases stayed unmatched. The germline V gene has CDR1 LGHDT and CDR2 YNNKEL (reference sequence). The CDR3 DNA reads TGTGCCAGCAGCCCAAGTACCAGGGGGCGATCCTCTGGAAACACCATATATTTT. The encoded protein is CASSPSTRGRSSGNTIYF.

This clone was picked up one time. This chain links TRBV9 with TRBJ1-1; the D gene is possibly TRBD1 (5 bases). Germline lookup yields CDR1 SGDLS and CDR2 YYNGEE. V was cut by 0 bases and J by 4 bases, with 10 bases left in between. The CDR3 runs to 14 residues. Written as DNA, the CDR3 is TGTGCCAGCAGCGTAGGGGGCGGAACCACTGAAGCTTTCTTT. Its protein product is CASSVGGGTTEAFF.

The J gene is TRBJ2-7, the V gene TRBV4-2; D is ambiguous. The germline gives CDR1 LGHNA, CDR2 YNFKEQ. CDR3 length equals 15 residues. Trimming left V 3 bases short and J 0 bases short, with 12 bases between. The CDR3 DNA sequence: TGTGCCAGCAGCCACGCGGCGGCTAGCTCCTACGAGCAGTACTTC. This codes for CASSHAAASSYEQYF.

This chain uses TRBV19 with TRBJ2-1; unclear D gene. Trimming took 5 bases from V and 6 from J, leaving 14 bases between them. CDR3 length: 14 residues. The germline V gene has CDR1 LNHDA and CDR2 SQIVND (reference sequence). The CDR3 loop is CASSVTALSNEQFF. As DNA, the CDR3 is TGTGCCAGTAGTGTCACAGCTTTAAGCAATGAGCAGTTCTTC.

The CDR3 DNA is TGTGCCAGCAGTCTTTCCAGGGGGCTGGGCACTGAAGCTTTCTTT. This codes for CASSLSRGLGTEAFF. The chain employs TRBV25-1 and TRBJ1-1, with TRBD1 matching 8 bases. The V segment lost 5 bases and the J segment 4 bases; nucleotides outside the gene matches: 9. The CDR3 contains 15 residues. Germline CDR1 MGHDK, CDR2 SYGVNS. The full variable domain, with the rest looked up from reference TRBV25-1 and TRBJ1-1, is EADIYQTPRYLVIGTGKKITLECSQTMGHDKMYWYQQDPGMELHLIHYSYGVNSTEKGDLSSESTVSRIRTEHFPLTLESARPSHTSQYLCASSLSRGLGTEAFFGQGTRLTVV.

The rearrangement links TRBV11-2 to TRBJ2-7; 8 positions match TRBD1. V lost 3 bases and J lost 4; bases outside the gene matches: 14. This CDR3 is 17 amino acids long. Germline CDR1 reads SGHAT; CDR2 reads FQNNGV. The CDR3 nucleotides are TGTGCCAGCAGCTTTTCTAGGGACAGGCGAGACCCTTACGAGCAGTACTTC. Protein sequence: CASSFSRDRRDPYEQYF.

V is TRBV4-3 and J is TRBJ1-3, with D perhaps TRBD1 (5 bases). Germline assignment: CDR1 LGHNA and CDR2 YSLEER. The V gene lost 0 bases and the J gene lost 4 bases, with 13 bases spanning the gap. The length of the CDR3 is 16 residues. This CDR3 is CASSQEGAVRGNTIYF. The DNA of the CDR3 is TGCGCCAGCAGCCAAGAAGGGGCTGTAAGGGGAAACACCATATATTTT.

This rearrangement joins TRBV5-4 to TRBJ2-5; maybe TRBD1 (6 bases). Looked up from germline, CDR1 is SGHNT and CDR2 is YYREEE (reference sequence). The CDR3 is made up of 13 amino acids. Trimming left V 9 bases short and J 2 bases short, with 14 bases between. As DNA, the CDR3 is TGTGCCAATCAGGACAGAGGACAAGAGACCCAGTACTTC. Translated: CANQDRGQETQYF.

This rearrangement joins TRBV9 to TRBJ1-2; the D gene is possibly TRBD1 (6 bases). In germline, CDR1 is SGDLS, CDR2 YYNGEE. V shed 0 bases and J shed 3 bases, with 9 bases lying between them. The CDR3 totals 14 residues. CDR3 region: CASSVASGDYGYTF. The CDR3 DNA reads as TGTGCCAGCAGCGTAGCTTCAGGGGACTATGGCTACACCTTC.

The V and J genes are TRBV9 and TRBJ2-7; D perhaps matches TRBD2 (7 bases). The germline V gene has CDR1 SGDLS and CDR2 YYNGEE. The CDR3 has 13 residues. V was shortened by 1 base and J by 7 bases, with 12 bases between the two germline ends. CDR3: CASSVWGGTEQYF. In DNA form, the CDR3 reads TGTGCCAGCAGCGTATGGGGGGGCACGGAGCAGTACTTC.

The rearrangement uses TRBV18 and TRBJ2-7; the match to TRBD2 covers 8 bases. This CDR3 contains 14 residues. CDR1 is KGHSH and CDR2 is LQKENI in the germline V gene. The ends lost 3 bases at V and 3 bases at J; junction bases unmatched: 4. The CDR3 spells CASSPQAGVYEQYF. The DNA of the CDR3 is TGTGCCAGCTCACCTCAAGCGGGGGTCTACGAGCAGTACTTC.

This clone was counted a single time. This chain uses TRBV5-4 with TRBJ1-2, with 8 bases fitting TRBD1. Germline trimming cut 3 bases from V and 3 bases from J; bases unmatched to any gene: 10. The CDR3 length is 16 residues. The germline CDR1 and CDR2 sequences are SGHNT and YYREEE (reference sequence). CDR3 in amino acids: CASSSPGAGGYYGYTF. Here the CDR3 DNA reads TGTGCCAGCAGCTCCCCAGGGGCAGGGGGCTACTATGGCTACACCTTC.

This chain links TRBV3-1 (or the pseudogene TRBV3-2) with TRBJ1-5; TRBD1 is a possible D gene (5 bases). Trimming removed 4 bases at V and 0 bases at J, with 10 bases between. The CDR3 is 15 residues long. Germline loops: CDR1 LGHDT, CDR2 YNNKEL (reference sequence). The CDR3 nucleotides are TGTGCCAGCAGCCTTCGACAGAATAGCAATCAGCCCCAGCATTTT. It yields the protein CASSLRQNSNQPQHF.

The rearrangement joins TRBV10-2 to TRBJ1-5, with 7 positions matching TRBD1. This CDR3 comprises 14 residues. The V gene's germline CDR1 is WSHSY and CDR2 SAAADI. V lost 10 bases, J lost 1 base, and 7 bases stayed unmatched. The CDR3 protein is CATTTGSSNQPQHF. CDR3 bases: TGCGCCACTACGACAGGGTCCAGCAATCAGCCCCAGCATTTT.

V gene TRBV5-4 combines with J gene TRBJ2-3; 10 bases are shared with TRBD2. The CDR3 has 15 residues. Germline CDR1 reads SGHNT; CDR2 reads YYREEE (reference sequence). Trimming took 3 bases from V and 3 from J; bases not matched to a gene: 4. The CDR3 protein is CASSSGLAATDTQYF. In DNA, the CDR3 is TGTGCCAGCAGCTCTGGACTAGCGGCGACAGATACGCAGTATTTT.

The chain has TRBV5-1 and TRBJ2-7; possible D gene TRBD2, 7 bases. In germline, CDR1 is SGHRS, CDR2 YFSETQ. Trimming stripped 0 bases from V and 1 base from J, with 11 bases between. The CDR3 is 15 residues long. The CDR3, as DNA: TGCGCCAGCAGCTTGGCGGGGGGCCTTTCCTACGAGCAGTACTTC. Its protein is CASSLAGGLSYEQYF.

CDR3 in DNA: TGTGCCAGCAGCCAAAGAGGCTATGGCTACACCTTC. It encodes CASSQRGYGYTF. The chain uses TRBV3-1 (or the pseudogene TRBV3-2) and TRBJ1-2; D is ambiguous. V was trimmed by 2 bases and J by 4 bases, leaving 5 bases between them. Germline V lookup: CDR1 LGHDT, CDR2 YNNKEL (reference sequence). The CDR3 spans 12 residues.

CDR3 coding DNA: TGCAGCGTAGGGGGACCCTACGAGCAGTACTTC. Encoded protein: CSVGGPYEQYF. The V call is TRBV29-1, the J call TRBJ2-7; maybe TRBD1 (6 bases). V gave up 6 bases and J gave up 2 bases, with 8 bases separating them. Germline CDR1 reads SQVTM; CDR2 reads ANQGSEA. This CDR3 is built from 11 residues.

This chain connects TRBV4-2 to TRBJ1-6; D gene uncertain. CDR3 size: 15 residues. Per the germline V gene, CDR1 is LGHNA and CDR2 is YNFKEQ. Trimming shortened V by 1 base and J by 5 bases, and 9 bases separated the two germline ends. The CDR3 DNA is TGTGCCAGCAGCCAAGGGGCAGGAAATAATTCACCCCTCCACTTT. This codes for CASSQGAGNNSPLHF.

This clone was counted a single time. The chain combines TRBV3-1 (or the pseudogene TRBV3-2) with TRBJ2-7; D perhaps matches TRBD2 (5 bases). The CDR3 runs 16 residues. V gave up 1 base and J gave up 3 bases, with 16 bases separating them. Germline values: CDR1 LGHDT, CDR2 YNNKEL (reference sequence). CDR3 coding DNA: TGTGCCAGCAGCCAAGCCGGTCAACTAGAAGTCTACGAGCAGTACTTC. Its translation: CASSQAGQLEVYEQYF.

The V call is TRBV3-1 (or the pseudogene TRBV3-2), the J call TRBJ1-2, with D perhaps TRBD1 (6 bases). The CDR3 is made up of 14 amino acids. Germline assignment: CDR1 LGHDT and CDR2 YNNKEL (reference sequence). The V end lost 0 bases, the J end lost 4 bases, and 9 bases lay between the germline ends. CDR3 DNA: TGTGCCAGCAGCCAAGAGGCAGGGGCCTATGGCTACACCTTC. This encodes CASSQEAGAYGYTF.

The rearrangement links TRBV7-8 to TRBJ1-1; possibly TRBD1 for D (6 bases). CDR3 length equals 18 residues. The V end was cut by 1 base, the J end by 2 bases, with 20 bases between. Germline V gene data show CDR1 as SGHVS and CDR2 as FQNEAQ. The CDR3 DNA reads as TGTGCCAGCAGCTTAGAGAGGTCCGGGTCAGGGGTAAACACTGAAGCTTTCTTT. This encodes CASSLERSGSGVNTEAFF.

The V gene is TRBV6-2 or TRBV6-3, the J gene TRBJ2-7, with D possibly TRBD1 on 5 matching bases. V lost 2 bases to trimming and J lost 2 bases, with 10 bases between them. Germline assignment: CDR1 MNHEY and CDR2 SVGEGT. The CDR3 length is 14 residues. CDR3 in amino acids: CASSYSRVAYEQYF. The CDR3 DNA reads TGTGCCAGCAGTTACAGCAGGGTGGCCTACGAGCAGTACTTC.

The V call is TRBV10-3, the J call TRBJ2-7; D ambiguous. CDR1 and CDR2 from the germline V gene are ENHRY and SYGVKD. The V end was cut by 2 bases, the J end by 9 bases, with 14 bases between. The CDR3 length is 13 residues. The CDR3 sequence is CAISEGDPTVQYF. Here the CDR3 DNA reads TGTGCCATCAGTGAGGGAGACCCGACTGTGCAGTACTTC.

The rearrangement links TRBV6-5 to TRBJ2-5; maybe TRBD2 (5 bases). Per germline, CDR1 MNHEY and CDR2 SVGAGI. The V end was cut by 0 bases, the J end by 4 bases, with 9 bases between. The CDR3 is made up of 14 amino acids. The CDR3 is CASSYSPGGETQYF. The CDR3 DNA is TGTGCCAGCAGTTACTCTCCAGGAGGAGAGACCCAGTACTTC.